The 29 T cell receptor beta chains in this list originate from one sample, sequenced in a study of cytomegalovirus exposure and HLA in healthy donors. Primers: 60 Vbeta forward and 13 Jbeta reverse. Profiling relied on immunoSEQ multiplex PCR, and the TCRdb table lists in-frame clones only, not all of them. The sample contains around 190,000 clones, around 77% of which appear only once. Sequencing was carried out using PBMCs. These TCRs come from a woman in her twenties or thirties in good health and CMV-seronegative.

The chain recombines TRBV6-1 with TRBJ2-3; TRBD2 aligns across 16 bases. Germline V gives CDR1 MNHNS, CDR2 SASEGT. This CDR3 spans 18 amino acids. V was clipped by 3 bases and J by 6 bases; unmatched bases: 9. Here the CDR3 reads CASSERGTSGGAVDTQYF. CDR3 sequence (DNA): TGTGCCAGCAGTGAGAGAGGGACTAGCGGGGGGGCTGTCGATACGCAGTATTTT.

This sequence joins TRBV19 and TRBJ1-1, with 8 bases that match TRBD1. The CDR3 covers 13 residues. V lost 9 bases and J lost 4; bases outside the gene matches: 7. Germline values: CDR1 LNHDA, CDR2 SQIVND (reference sequence). The CDR3 protein is CASDRGGTTEAFF. The CDR3 DNA reads as TGTGCCAGCGACAGGGGAGGAACCACTGAAGCTTTCTTT.

The genes are TRBV6-6 and TRBJ2-1, with unresolved D. Germline V gives CDR1 MNHNY, CDR2 SVGAGI (reference sequence). The V and J ends lost 8 bases and 1 base respectively, with 12 bases between them. The CDR3 totals 14 residues. CDR3 bases: TGTGCCAGCTACCCAGCGTGGTCCTACAATGAGCAGTTCTTC. Amino acid sequence: CASYPAWSYNEQFF.

The chain combines TRBV30 with TRBJ2-7, with D perhaps TRBD2 (7 bases). CDR3 length: 12 residues. Trimming removed 3 bases at V and 6 bases at J, with 12 bases between. Germline V gives CDR1 GTSNPN, CDR2 SVGIG (reference sequence). This CDR3 reads CAWRTGGGEQYF. CDR3 DNA: TGTGCCTGGAGGACGGGGGGCGGCGAGCAGTACTTC.

This rearrangement joins TRBV5-1 to TRBJ2-7; no clear D gene. V was clipped by 0 bases and J by 0 bases, with 13 bases between them. Germline V gene data show CDR1 as SGHRS and CDR2 as YFSETQ. The CDR3 extends over 16 amino acids. In nucleotides, the CDR3 is TGCGCCAGCAGCTTGGCAGGTGGTCAGCACTCCTACGAGCAGTACTTC. It yields the protein CASSLAGGQHSYEQYF.

The CDR3 DNA reads as TGTGCCAGCAGCCAAGATCCAGGACTAGGAGCGTTGGTCCATGAGCAGTTCTTC. It encodes CASSQDPGLGALVHEQFF. The genes are TRBV4-2 and TRBJ2-1; the match to TRBD2 covers 7 bases. Trimming at V came to 0 bases and at J to 8 bases, leaving 16 bases not matched to a gene. The CDR3 has 18 amino acids. Looked up from germline, CDR1 is LGHNA and CDR2 is YNFKEQ.

The chain links TRBV5-1 to TRBJ1-2; possibly TRBD1 for D (5 bases). The CDR3 loop spans 14 amino acids. V lost 3 bases, J lost 4 bases, and 13 bases lay in between. Germline CDR1 is SGHRS and CDR2 is YFSETQ. CDR3 bases: TGCGCCAGCAGCTCGCAACAGGAAATCTATGGCTACACCTTC. Translating it yields CASSSQQEIYGYTF.

V gene TRBV28 combines with J gene TRBJ2-7; 7 bases line up with TRBD1. Germline V lookup: CDR1 MDHEN, CDR2 SYDVKM. The CDR3 covers 14 residues. V lost 1 base, J lost 3 bases, and 3 bases stayed unmatched. The CDR3 coding sequence is TGTGCCAGCAGTTTATTGGCAGGGGGCTACGAGCAGTACTTC. Its protein product is CASSLLAGGYEQYF. The full variable domain, completed using reference TRBV28 and TRBJ2-7, is DVKVTQSSRYLVKRTGEKVFLECVQDMDHENMFWYRQDPGLGLRLIYFSYDVKMKEKGDIPEGYSVSREKKERFSLILESASTNQTSMYLCASSLLAGGYEQYFGPGTRLTVT.

This sequence joins TRBV5-1 and TRBJ2-1, with unresolved D. Between the trimmed V and J ends, which lost 0 bases and 5 bases, there was a span of 12 bases. Germline values: CDR1 SGHRS, CDR2 YFSETQ. The CDR3 has 15 residues. CDR3 nucleotide sequence: TGCGCCAGCAGCTTGGAGAGTTCGTCTGACAATGAGCAGTTCTTC. It translates to CASSLESSSDNEQFF.

J is TRBJ2-7 and V is TRBV10-2, with TRBD1 identical over 7 bases. Germline CDR1 WSHSY, CDR2 SAAADI. The V and J ends lost 6 bases and 3 bases, in that order; junction bases with no gene match: 5. The CDR3 loop spans 13 amino acids. The DNA of the CDR3 is TGCGCCAGCAGACTCGACAGGGACTACGAGCAGTACTTC. It translates to CASRLDRDYEQYF.

The chain is built from TRBV7-9 and TRBJ2-2; 7 bases are shared with TRBD1. Germline CDR1 SEHNR, CDR2 FQNEAQ (reference sequence). Trimming at V came to 5 bases and at J to 1 base, leaving 4 bases not matched to a gene. CDR3 length equals 15 residues. CDR3 region: CASSPRTGNTGELFF. The CDR3 nucleotides read TGTGCCAGCAGCCCCAGGACAGGGAACACCGGGGAGCTGTTTTTT.

The V and J genes are TRBV9 and TRBJ2-1; 12 bases are a match to TRBD2. The length of the CDR3 is 19 residues. Unmatched junction bases numbered 7, after V lost 0 bases and J lost 0 bases. The germline CDR1 and CDR2 sequences are SGDLS and YYNGEE. This chain's CDR3 is CASSVGPSGGAFSYNEQFF. In nucleotides, the CDR3 is TGTGCCAGCAGCGTAGGTCCTAGCGGGGGGGCCTTCTCCTACAATGAGCAGTTCTTC.

The chain links TRBV15 to TRBJ2-5; D remains ambiguous. The CDR3 length is 13 residues. Deletions cut 0 bases from V and 5 bases from J, with 7 bases between. Germline lookup yields CDR1 LNHNV and CDR2 YYDKDF (reference sequence). The CDR3 DNA is TGTGCCACCAGCAGAGATCAAACTGAGACCCAGTACTTC. Protein product: CATSRDQTETQYF.

This clone appeared a few times. The chain joins TRBV6-4 to TRBJ2-3; TRBD2 aligns across 10 bases. Germline values: CDR1 MRHNA, CDR2 SNTAGT. Trimming removed 7 bases from V and 0 bases from J; junction bases left unmatched: 10. The length of the CDR3 is 17 residues. CDR3 region: CASKIAWTSGSTDTQYF. CDR3 in DNA: TGTGCCAGCAAAATTGCCTGGACTAGCGGAAGCACAGATACGCAGTATTTT.

This sequence joins TRBV27 and TRBJ2-1; the D is unclear. V was trimmed by 7 bases and J by 0 bases, leaving 13 bases between them. The CDR3 extends over 15 amino acids. Germline V gene lookup returns CDR1 MNHEY and CDR2 SMNVEV (reference sequence). The CDR3 spells CASKNYQSSYNEQFF. In DNA form, the CDR3 reads TGTGCCAGCAAGAACTACCAGAGCTCCTACAATGAGCAGTTCTTC.

V usage is TRBV9 and J usage is TRBJ1-3; TRBD1 agrees at 9 bases. This CDR3 spans 16 amino acids. The trim removed 4 bases at V and 4 bases at J, leaving 9 bases unmatched. Germline V gene lookup returns CDR1 SGDLS and CDR2 YYNGEE. CDR3 amino acids: CASSSSGTGYGNTIYF. In DNA form, the CDR3 reads TGTGCCAGCAGCTCATCCGGGACAGGGTACGGAAACACCATATATTTT.

The chain employs TRBV18 and TRBJ1-1; D gene unclear. Trimming took 3 bases from V and 4 from J, leaving 9 bases between them. Per the germline V gene, CDR1 is KGHSH and CDR2 is LQKENI. The CDR3 sequence is 13 residues long. The CDR3 coding sequence is TGTGCCAGCTCACCGAGGGTGGGCACTGAAGCTTTCTTT. Its translation: CASSPRVGTEAFF.

This clone was observed a few times. The CDR3 nucleotides read TGCGCCAGCAGCCTGGACAGATCTGAAGCTTTCTTT. Protein sequence: CASSLDRSEAFF. The chain combines TRBV5-1 with TRBJ1-1; tentative D call: TRBD1 (6 bases). Germline CDR1 is SGHRS and CDR2 is YFSETQ. The ends were cut back, 4 bases at V and 6 bases at J, with 10 bases in the middle. The CDR3 is 12 amino acids.

This clone has a single count. The genes are TRBV5-1 and TRBJ1-2; perhaps TRBD1 as D (6 bases). This CDR3 has 15 residues. Per the germline V gene, CDR1 is SGHRS and CDR2 is YFSETQ. Trimming took off 5 bases at V and 2 bases at J, with 16 bases between the two ends. The CDR3 DNA reads as TGCGCCAGCAGTTACAACAGGGTGGGGAACTATGGCTACACCTTC. Translating it yields CASSYNRVGNYGYTF.

The chain joins TRBV5-1 to TRBJ2-4; weak D call: TRBD2 (5 bases). CDR1 is SGHRS and CDR2 is YFSETQ in the germline V gene. The CDR3 is 15 amino acids. The ends were cut back, 4 bases at V and 1 base at J, with 12 bases in the middle. The CDR3, as DNA: TGCGCCAGCAGCCCGGGGTCACCGGCCAAAAACATTCAGTACTTC. Translated: CASSPGSPAKNIQYF. Complete variable domain (other parts from reference TRBV5-1 and TRBJ2-4): KAGVTQTPRYLIKTRGQQVTLSCSPISGHRSVSWYQQTPGQGLQFLFEYFSETQRNKGNFPGRFSGRQFSNSRSEMNVSTLELGDSALYLCASSPGSPAKNIQYFGAGTRLSVL.

The chain is built from TRBV5-1 and TRBJ1-1; D may be TRBD1 (6 bases). CDR3 length: 14 residues. Germline CDR1 and CDR2: SGHRS and YFSETQ. V gave up 0 bases and J gave up 6 bases, with 12 bases separating them. The CDR3 coding sequence is TGCGCCAGCAGCTTGGGACAGGTAGGCGCTGAAGCTTTCTTT. Protein: CASSLGQVGAEAFF.

The chain combines TRBV11-2 with TRBJ1-2; D is possibly TRBD1 (5 bases). V was shortened by 4 bases and J by 3 bases, with 18 bases between the two germline ends. This CDR3 has 16 amino acids. In germline, CDR1 is SGHAT, CDR2 FQNNGV. The CDR3 region is CASSSRLGDFHYGYTF. For the CDR3, the DNA is TGTGCCAGCAGCTCCCGTCTAGGGGATTTCCACTATGGCTACACCTTC.

This clone was seen only once. The rearrangement links TRBV7-9 to TRBJ1-1, with 8 nucleotides matching TRBD1. The CDR3 is 14 amino acids. CDR1 is SEHNR and CDR2 is FQNEAQ in the germline V gene (reference sequence). The J segment lost 5 bases and the V segment lost 5 bases, leaving 7 bases of the junction unmatched. The CDR3 DNA sequence: TGTGCCAGCAGCCTCGACAGGGGATGGACTGAAGCTTTCTTT. Protein sequence: CASSLDRGWTEAFF.

CDR3 loop: CSARRALNTEAFF. Here the CDR3 DNA reads TGCAGCGCCCGGCGGGCTCTGAACACTGAAGCTTTCTTT. The chain couples TRBV29-1 to TRBJ1-1, with no clear D. CDR1 and CDR2 (germline): SQVTM, ANQGSEA. Trimming removed 7 bases at V and 0 bases at J, with 12 bases between. There are 13 residues in the CDR3.

V is TRBV5-4 and J is TRBJ2-5, with 9 bases identical to TRBD1. V lost 3 bases and J lost 2; bases outside the gene matches: 5. CDR3 length: 15 residues. Germline V lookup: CDR1 SGHNT, CDR2 YYREEE (reference sequence). CDR3 bases: TGTGCCAGCAGCTCAGAGGGACAGGGACAAGAGACCCAGTACTTC. Residues: CASSSEGQGQETQYF.

The chain links TRBV4-1 to TRBJ2-7; 7 bases map to TRBD2. V dropped 1 base and J dropped 0; count of bases not matched to a gene: 3. Germline V gives CDR1 MGHRA, CDR2 YSYEKL. The CDR3 length is 15 residues. This CDR3 reads CASSQGDYFSYEQYF. In DNA, the CDR3 is TGCGCCAGCAGCCAAGGGGACTATTTCTCCTACGAGCAGTACTTC.

The chain combines TRBV5-4 with TRBJ2-5; 9 bases agree with TRBD2. Germline lookup yields CDR1 SGHNT and CDR2 YYREEE (reference sequence). This CDR3 spans 14 amino acids. Trimming took 4 bases from V and 5 from J; bases not matched to a gene: 6. DNA for the CDR3: TGTGCCAGCAGCCCTAGCGGGACCCGGGAGACCCAGTACTTC. Amino acid sequence: CASSPSGTRETQYF.

The rearrangement links TRBV11-2 to TRBJ2-5, with D possibly being TRBD2 (5 bases). Germline V lookup: CDR1 SGHAT, CDR2 FQNNGV. The CDR3 loop spans 15 amino acids. V lost 4 bases and J lost 2, with 14 bases in between. CDR3 coding DNA: TGTGCCAGCAGCTGGGGAGTGGTCCCTCAAGAGACCCAGTACTTC. Amino acid sequence: CASSWGVVPQETQYF.

This clone was counted a few times. The J gene is TRBJ1-2, the V gene TRBV5-1, with a weak D call TRBD1 (6 bases). The CDR3 contains 12 residues. V shed 1 base and J shed 7 bases, with 8 bases lying between them. CDR1 SGHRS and CDR2 YFSETQ come from the germline V gene. Here the CDR3 DNA reads TGCGCCAGCAGCTTGAGGGGGAGTGGCTACACCTTC. This translates into CASSLRGSGYTF. The full variable domain, with the rest looked up from reference TRBV5-1 and TRBJ1-2, is KAGVTQTPRYLIKTRGQQVTLSCSPISGHRSVSWYQQTPGQGLQFLFEYFSETQRNKGNFPGRFSGRQFSNSRSEMNVSTLELGDSALYLCASSLRGSGYTFGSGTRLTVV.